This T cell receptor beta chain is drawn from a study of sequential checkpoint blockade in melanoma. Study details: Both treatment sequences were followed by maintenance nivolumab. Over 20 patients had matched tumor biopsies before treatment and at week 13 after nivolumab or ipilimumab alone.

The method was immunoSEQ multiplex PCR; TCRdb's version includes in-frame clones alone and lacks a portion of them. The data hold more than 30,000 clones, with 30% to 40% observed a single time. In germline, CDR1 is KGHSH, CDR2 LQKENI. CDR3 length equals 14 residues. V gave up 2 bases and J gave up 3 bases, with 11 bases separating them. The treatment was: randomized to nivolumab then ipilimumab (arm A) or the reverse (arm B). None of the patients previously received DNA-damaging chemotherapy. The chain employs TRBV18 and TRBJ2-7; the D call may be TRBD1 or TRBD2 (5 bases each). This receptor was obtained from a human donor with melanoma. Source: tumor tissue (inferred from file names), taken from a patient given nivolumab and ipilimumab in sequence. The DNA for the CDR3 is TGTGCCAGCTCACCAGGGGGACGGAGCTACGAGCAGTACTTC. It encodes CASSPGGRSYEQYF.